This TCR beta chain came from a study of T cell responses to AZD1222 COVID-19 vaccine. Using immunoSEQ multiplex PCR, the repertoire was profiled, and TCRdb retains in-frame clones only, with some absent. The table records approximately 170,000 clones, around 88% of them present only once. The sample in question was peripheral blood, obtained 28 days after the second AZD1222 dose. The sequence was obtained from an adult who received the AZD1222 COVID-19 vaccine.

The CDR3 is CSVVGGITYNEQFF. CDR3 bases: TGCAGCGTTGTGGGGGGTATTACCTACAATGAGCAGTTCTTC. This chain links TRBV29-1 with TRBJ2-1; a possible D gene is TRBD2 (6 bases). Germline V CDR1 and CDR2: SQVTM, ANQGSEA. The V and J ends lost 4 bases and 2 bases respectively, with 12 bases between them. This CDR3 has 14 residues.